This T cell receptor beta chain was captured by sequencing in a study of metastatic and nonmetastatic thyroid tumors. Whole-study context: Malignant thyroid and benign thyroid patients provided blood and tumor or nodule tissue whose repertoires were compared.

TCRdb re-called the PCR reads through MiXCR. The sample consists of roughly 40,000 clones, approximately 15% of them appearing once. The V gene's germline CDR1 is LNHNV and CDR2 YYDKDF (reference sequence). The CDR3 sequence is 16 residues long. The J segment lost 5 bases and the V segment lost 5 bases, leaving 8 bases of the junction unmatched. The entire patient cohort was treatment-naive prior to thyroid surgery. This clone is judged medium-sized. What it binds is not known. Study-wide results and caveats: Benign nodules reportedly had significantly lower TCR beta diversity than malignant thyroid tumors in blood and tumor.

The sample consisted of blood. The TCR comes from a female donor with papillary thyroid cancer or a benign thyroid nodule (not recorded which). Some clones in this sample may be carry-over from other donors' samples. The chain is built from TRBV15 and TRBJ2-1, with 11 bases identical to TRBD2. DNA for the CDR3: TGTGCCACCAGCGGACCACTAGCGGGAGCCAACAATGAGCAGTTCTTC. Amino acids: CATSGPLAGANNEQFF.